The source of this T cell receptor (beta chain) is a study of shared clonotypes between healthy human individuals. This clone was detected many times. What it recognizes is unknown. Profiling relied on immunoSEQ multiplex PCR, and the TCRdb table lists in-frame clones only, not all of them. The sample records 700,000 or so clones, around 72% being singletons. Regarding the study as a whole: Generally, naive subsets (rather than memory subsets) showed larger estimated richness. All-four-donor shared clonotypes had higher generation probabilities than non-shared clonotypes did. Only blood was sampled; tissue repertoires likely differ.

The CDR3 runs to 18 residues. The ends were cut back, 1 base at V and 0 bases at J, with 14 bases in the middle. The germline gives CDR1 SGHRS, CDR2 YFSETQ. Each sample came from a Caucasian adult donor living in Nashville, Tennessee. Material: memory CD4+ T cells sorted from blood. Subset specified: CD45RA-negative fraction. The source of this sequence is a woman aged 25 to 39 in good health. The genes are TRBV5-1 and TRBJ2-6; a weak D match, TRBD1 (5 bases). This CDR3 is CASSLKFTGASGANVLTF. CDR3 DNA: TGCGCCAGCAGCTTGAAGTTTACAGGAGCCTCTGGGGCCAACGTCCTGACTTTC.